This T cell receptor (beta chain) was retrieved from a study of blood T cell repertoires in COVID-19. Study in general: Sites across the United States, Italy and Spain contributed samples from acute and convalescent COVID-19. The analysed material was cDNA or gDNA that came from T cells, B-cell-depleted T cells, or PBMCs.

Germline CDR1 is SGHDT and CDR2 is YYEEEE. This CDR3 has 16 amino acids. Trimming shortened V by 0 bases and J by 2 bases, and 14 bases separated the two germline ends. Study processing details: Cell counts per sample came from amplifying reference gene primers. Sequenced by immunoSEQ multiplex PCR; TCRdb stores in-frame clones only, minus some. V and J calls and clone size come straight from that table; D and trimming were deduced from the DNA. The table includes approximately 90,000 clones, about 74% detected once. This chain joins TRBV5-6 and TRBJ2-5; tentatively, D is TRBD1 (5 bases). The source is a human donor in a cohort sampled during active COVID-19. Sequencing was performed on peripheral blood. The CDR3 region is CASSLETAIEQETQYF. CDR3 DNA: TGTGCCAGCAGCTTGGAGACAGCAATCGAACAAGAGACCCAGTACTTC.